This is a list of T cell receptor beta chains from one sample in a study of beta chain features in type 1 diabetes. Method: immunoSEQ multiplex PCR; TCRdb's copy keeps in-frame clones and lacks some. The sample includes some 45,000 clones, approximately 70% of them seen just once. The sample was Tregs from blood. Source of these receptors: a woman aged 18-30 years with type 1 diabetes. Each CDR3 is given with its conserved first and last residue. D genes are given only for firm matches. Some rows mark clone size as missing; the rest say once, few, many or name a class of expanded clone.

D gene	V gene	clone size	J gene	CDR3 DNA	CDR3 protein
TRBD1	TRBV27	few	TRBJ2-7	TGTGCCAGCAGTCCCGACATGACAGGGATCTGGCAGTACTTC	CASSPDMTGIWQYF
TRBD2	TRBV4-2	.	TRBJ2-1	TGTGCCAGCAGCCAATTGGGACTAGCGGCGAACAATGAGCAGTTCTTC	CASSQLGLAANNEQFF
.	TRBV29-1	.	TRBJ1-5	TGCAGCGCCGGGACATCTCCAACGGCCCAGCATTTT	CSAGTSPTAQHF
TRBD1	TRBV5-1	.	TRBJ1-4	TGCGCCAGCTCGGGACAGGGGGAAGGTCTGCATGAAAAACTGTTTTTT	CASSGQGEGLHEKLFF
TRBD1	TRBV6-4	once	TRBJ2-3	TGTGCCAGCAGTCAACAGGGGCAAGATACGCAGTATTTT	CASSQQGQDTQYF
TRBD1	TRBV28	.	TRBJ2-2	TGTGCCAGCAGTTTTAGAGGGACAGGGATGGGGCAGGGGGAGCTGTTTTTT	CASSFRGTGMGQGELFF
TRBD1	TRBV6-5	.	TRBJ1-2	TGTGCCAGCAGTGACGGGACAGGCTATGGCTACACCTTC	CASSDGTGYGYTF
TRBD2	TRBV9	.	TRBJ2-2	TGTGCCAGCAGCGTAGCTCCTAGCGGGGGAACGAACACCGGGGAGCTGTTTTTT	CASSVAPSGGTNTGELFF
TRBD1	TRBV5-1	.	TRBJ1-1	TGCGCCAGCAGCACCGGACAGGGGATTGAAGCTTTCTTT	CASSTGQGIEAFF
.	TRBV11-3	.	TRBJ2-7	TGTGCCAGCAGCCCATCCTACGAGCAGTACTTC	CASSPSYEQYF
.	TRBV2	.	TRBJ1-1	TGTGCCAGTACAATGAACACTGAAGCTTTCTTT	CASTMNTEAFF
TRBD1	TRBV9	once	TRBJ1-6	TGTGCCAGCAGCGGGACAGGTTGGGATTCACCCCTCCACTTT	CASSGTGWDSPLHF
.	TRBV29-1	.	TRBJ2-2	TGCAGCGGTAGAAGGAGAGGCACCGGGGAGCTGTTTTTT	CSGRRRGTGELFF
TRBD1	TRBV10-3	few	TRBJ2-1	TGTGCCATCAAGGGACAGGCTACCGACCGACCCAATGAGCAGTTCTTC	CAIKGQATDRPNEQFF
.	TRBV11-2	few	TRBJ2-1	TGTGCCAGCAGCCCGGGAATACATGAGCAGTTCTTC	CASSPGIHEQFF
.	TRBV7-2	few	TRBJ2-1	TGTGCCAGCAGTCTCGTCACTAGTCAGTTCTTC	CASSLVTSQFF
.	TRBV4-3	once	TRBJ2-1	TGCGCCAGCAGCCAAGAACCAGTAGCGGCCTACAATGAGCAGTTCTTC	CASSQEPVAAYNEQFF
TRBD2	TRBV11-2	.	TRBJ2-1	TGTGCCAGCAGCTACGGACTAGCGGGAGTTGAGGTAGGATACAATGAGCAGTTCTTC	CASSYGLAGVEVGYNEQFF
TRBD1	TRBV4-1	.	TRBJ2-4	TGCGCCAGCAGCCAAAGGACAGGGTTCCGGACAAACATTCAGTACTTC	CASSQRTGFRTNIQYF
TRBD1	TRBV11-2	few	TRBJ1-2	TGTGCCAGCAGCTTACAACAGGGGGCATCGGGCTACACCTTC	CASSLQQGASGYTF
TRBD1	TRBV7-2	.	TRBJ1-1	TGTGCCAGCAGCTCAGGACAGGGAGGAGCTGAAGCTTTCTTT	CASSSGQGGAEAFF
.	TRBV5-5	.	TRBJ1-5	TGTGCCAGCAGCTTTCTTCCAGGGAATAAAGGGGATCAGCCCCAGCATTTT	CASSFLPGNKGDQPQHF
.	TRBV7-2	.	TRBJ2-3	TGTGCCAGCAGGCCGGCGGTGAACACAGATACGCAGTATTTT	CASRPAVNTDTQYF
TRBD1	TRBV7-9	few	TRBJ2-7	TGTGCCAGCAGGCCCACAGGGGGGGAGCAGTACTTC	CASRPTGGEQYF
.	TRBV5-5	.	TRBJ2-7	TGTGCCAGCAGCTGGGGACTCCAAGGAGCCGAGCAGTACTTC	CASSWGLQGAEQYF